This T cell receptor beta chain was retrieved from a study of beta chain features in type 1 diabetes. Looking at the study overall: Regarding age, gender and cell yields, patients proved similar to healthy donors.

Every bit of the isolated RNA underwent reverse transcription, so sequencing read expressed TCRB transcripts. Profiling relied on immunoSEQ multiplex PCR, and the TCRdb table lists in-frame clones only, not all of them. The sample includes 300,000 to 400,000 clones, roughly 12% of them seen just once. Per the germline V gene, CDR1 is SNHLY and CDR2 is FYNNEI. The CDR3 is made up of 16 amino acids. V dropped 0 bases and J dropped 4 bases, with 10 bases sitting between them. This clone turned up a few times. The gene calls are TRBV2 and TRBJ2-6; D is perhaps TRBD2 (6 bases). This TCR derives from a man aged 18 to 30 in good health. Sequenced: naive CD4+ T cells from blood. The CDR3 is CASSEARGSGANVLTF. The DNA for the CDR3 is TGTGCCAGCAGTGAAGCACGGGGGTCAGGGGCCAACGTCCTGACTTTC.